This T cell receptor (beta chain) was profiled in a study of blood T cell repertoires in COVID-19. Study details: Donors in the United States, Italy and Spain gave samples during acute or convalescent COVID-19.

This clone appeared a single time. Authors' processing steps: Quantification of nucleated cells was approximated via reference gene primer amplification. The assay was immunoSEQ multiplex PCR, and TCRdb's table has in-frame clones only and misses some. V and J calls and clone size are copied from that table; D and trimming were computed from the DNA. The data hold 80,000 to 95,000 clones, with approximately 80% observed a single time. Trimming pared 4 bases from V and 4 bases from J, leaving 10 bases between. This CDR3 is 13 amino acids long. Germline V CDR1 and CDR2: SGHTA, FQGTGA. This chain joins TRBV7-3 and TRBJ1-2, with a tentative D call TRBD1 (6 bases). This TCR was sampled from a woman older than 75 with active or convalescent COVID-19. Sequencing was performed on peripheral blood. CDR3 sequence: CASSWGGTYGYTF. The CDR3 nucleotides are TGTGCCAGCAGCTGGGGGGGCACCTATGGCTACACCTTC.